Here is one TCR beta chain with its context. What this receptor recognizes is not known. No per-base quality is available; no much larger clone lies one base away. Each collaborating institution followed its own protocols to collect whole blood in K2EDTA tubes. For TCRbeta analysis, collaborator samples were shipped as frozen whole blood, as isolated PBMCs, or as DNA extracted from either sample type. The sample originates from a study of blood T cell repertoires in COVID-19 (TCRdb year 2020). Looking at the study overall: Collaborator samples came from the United States, Italy and Spain and covered acute and convalescent phases of COVID-19. The prospective study material was composed of cDNA or gDNA derived from T cells, B-cell-depleted T cells, or PBMCs. Subjects who had been exposed to COVID-19, were actively infected with it, or had recovered from it provided the deeply sampled blood TCRbeta repertoires that made up the dataset. The repertoires were released in a freely available public database intended as a resource for research on the immune response to SARS-CoV-2. Samples were obtained from the ongoing ImmuneRACE study (first 160 participants) and from about 1,300 subjects provided by 6 global collaborators. The sample metadata nearly always contained a de-identified subject ID, COVID-19 status, age in years and sex. Where available, HLA class I and class II types were taken from metadata supplied by the sample provider and were not determined by assay-based typing. Here is what the overall study found, with its caveats: The quantity of clinical and demographic metadata differed by source and by participant and was supplied without curation.

TCRbeta CDR3 regions were amplified from genomic DNA by means of the immunoSEQ Assay, a bias-controlled multiplex PCR. The authors' pipeline ran thus. The number of nucleated cells in each sample was estimated from the amplification of reference gene primers within the assay. Sequence reads were collapsed and filtered to measure the absolute abundance of every unique TCRbeta CDR3 rearrangement. For each sample, productive Simpson clonality was calculated by taking the square root of Simpson's diversity index across productive rearrangements. The table was pulled from immuneACCESS by TCRdb, which kept in-frame rearrangements only. Such tables lose some clones; where checked, under half of the loss comes from unresolved V genes, and the rest has no known cause. That table gives V, J and clone size, and the DNA gave D and trimming. This sample gives around 200,000 clones in total; roughly 90% of them show up just once. Jointly, the top ten make up around 1.5% of the sample.

CDR1 is given as SGDLS and CDR2 as YYNGEE, both from the germline V gene. The CDR3, from cysteine to phenylalanine, totals 15 residues. Left in the record is the CDR3 DNA by itself, 45 bases read in frame from the first base. Trimming takes 10 bases from V and 2 bases from J, and the germline ends sit 19 bases apart. Sequenced: peripheral blood. This sequence uses TRBV9 and TRBJ1-3; TRBD1 might be the D gene, on 6 matching bases. This sequence was found in a man younger than 35 with active or convalescent COVID-19. CDR3 region: CAARQEWGPGNTIYF. The nucleotide sequence is given as TGTGCCGCACGCCAAGAATGGGGGCCTGGAAACACCATATATTTT. The entire variable domain, with the stretches around the CDR3 drawn from the reference TRBV9 and TRBJ1-3 proteins, is DSGVTQTPKHLITATGQRVTLRCSPRSGDLSVYWYQQSLDQGLQFLIQYYNGEERAKGNILERFSAQQFPDLHSELNLSSLELGDSALYFCAARQEWGPGNTIYFGEGSWLTVV.